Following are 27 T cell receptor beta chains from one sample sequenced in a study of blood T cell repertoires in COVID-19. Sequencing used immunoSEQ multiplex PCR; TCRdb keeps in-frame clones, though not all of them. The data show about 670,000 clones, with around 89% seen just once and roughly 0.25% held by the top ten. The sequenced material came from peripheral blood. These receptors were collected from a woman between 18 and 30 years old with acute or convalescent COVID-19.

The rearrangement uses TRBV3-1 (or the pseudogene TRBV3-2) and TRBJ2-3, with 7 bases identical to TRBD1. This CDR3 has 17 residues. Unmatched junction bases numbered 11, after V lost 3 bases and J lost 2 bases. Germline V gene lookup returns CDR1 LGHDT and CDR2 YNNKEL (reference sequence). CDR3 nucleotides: TGTGCCAGCAGCCAGACCCGAGGGGGCGCCTTCACAGATACGCAGTATTTT. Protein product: CASSQTRGGAFTDTQYF.

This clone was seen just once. In DNA form, the CDR3 reads TGCGCCAGCAGCGCGGGACAGGGCTACGAGCAGTACTTC. This codes for CASSAGQGYEQYF. The chain is built from TRBV5-1 and TRBJ2-7; TRBD1 matches at 9 bases. Germline V lookup: CDR1 SGHRS, CDR2 YFSETQ. The trim removed 4 bases at V and 3 bases at J, leaving 2 bases unmatched. The CDR3 is 13 residues long.

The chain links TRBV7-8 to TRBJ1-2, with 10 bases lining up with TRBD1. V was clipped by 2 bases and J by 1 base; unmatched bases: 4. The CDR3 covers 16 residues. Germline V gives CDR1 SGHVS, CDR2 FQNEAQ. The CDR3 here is CASSLSGTGVNYGYTF. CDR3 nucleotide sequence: TGTGCCAGCAGCTTATCTGGGACAGGGGTTAACTATGGCTACACCTTC.

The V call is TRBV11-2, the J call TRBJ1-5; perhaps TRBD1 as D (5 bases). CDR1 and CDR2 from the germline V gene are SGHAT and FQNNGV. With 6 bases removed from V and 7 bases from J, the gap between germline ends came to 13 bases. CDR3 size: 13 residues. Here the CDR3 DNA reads TGTGCCAGCAGGGGAGGGGAGAAACAGCCCCAGCATTTT. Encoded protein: CASRGGEKQPQHF.

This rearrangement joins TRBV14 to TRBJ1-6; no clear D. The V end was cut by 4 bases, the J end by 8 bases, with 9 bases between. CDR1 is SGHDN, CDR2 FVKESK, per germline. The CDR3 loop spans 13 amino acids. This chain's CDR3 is CASSPFIDSPLHF. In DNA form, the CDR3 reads TGTGCCAGCAGCCCCTTTATCGATTCACCCCTCCACTTT.

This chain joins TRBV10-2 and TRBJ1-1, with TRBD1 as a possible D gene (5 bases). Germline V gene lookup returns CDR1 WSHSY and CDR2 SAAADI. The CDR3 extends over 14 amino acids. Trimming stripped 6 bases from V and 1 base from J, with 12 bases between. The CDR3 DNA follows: TGCGCCAGCAGCGAAGGGGCTACGAACACTGAAGCTTTCTTT. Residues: CASSEGATNTEAFF.

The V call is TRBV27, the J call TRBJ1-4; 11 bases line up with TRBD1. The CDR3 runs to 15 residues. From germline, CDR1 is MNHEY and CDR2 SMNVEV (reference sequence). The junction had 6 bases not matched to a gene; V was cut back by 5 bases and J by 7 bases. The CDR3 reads CASSGWTGGPEKLFF. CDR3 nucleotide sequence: TGTGCCAGCAGTGGCTGGACAGGGGGCCCTGAAAAACTGTTTTTT.

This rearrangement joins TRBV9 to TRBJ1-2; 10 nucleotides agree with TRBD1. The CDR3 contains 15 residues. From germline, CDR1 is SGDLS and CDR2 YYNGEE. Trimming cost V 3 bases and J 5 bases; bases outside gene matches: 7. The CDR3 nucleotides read TGTGCCAGCAGCGCCCGGACAGGGGGAAATTATGGCTACACCTTC. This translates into CASSARTGGNYGYTF. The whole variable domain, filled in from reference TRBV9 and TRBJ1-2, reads DSGVTQTPKHLITATGQRVTLRCSPRSGDLSVYWYQQSLDQGLQFLIQYYNGEERAKGNILERFSAQQFPDLHSELNLSSLELGDSALYFCASSARTGGNYGYTFGSGTRLTVV.

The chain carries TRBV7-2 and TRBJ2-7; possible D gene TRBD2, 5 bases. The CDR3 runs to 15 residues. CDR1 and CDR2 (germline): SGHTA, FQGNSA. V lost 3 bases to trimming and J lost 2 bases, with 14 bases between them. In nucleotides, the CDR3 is TGTGCCAGCAGCTTGGTTGGCCGACTAACCTACGAGCAGTACTTC. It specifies CASSLVGRLTYEQYF.

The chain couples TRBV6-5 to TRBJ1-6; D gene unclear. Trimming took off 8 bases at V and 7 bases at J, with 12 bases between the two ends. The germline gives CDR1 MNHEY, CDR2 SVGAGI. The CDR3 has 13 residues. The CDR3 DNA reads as TGTGCCAGCGCTCGAGCTCTAAATTCACCCCTCCACTTT. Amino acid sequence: CASARALNSPLHF.

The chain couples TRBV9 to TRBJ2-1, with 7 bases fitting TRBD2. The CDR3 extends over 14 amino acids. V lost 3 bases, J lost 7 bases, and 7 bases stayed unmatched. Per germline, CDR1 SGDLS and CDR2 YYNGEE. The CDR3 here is CASSAGGTGNEQFF. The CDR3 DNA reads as TGTGCCAGCAGCGCGGGGGGTACTGGGAATGAGCAGTTCTTC.

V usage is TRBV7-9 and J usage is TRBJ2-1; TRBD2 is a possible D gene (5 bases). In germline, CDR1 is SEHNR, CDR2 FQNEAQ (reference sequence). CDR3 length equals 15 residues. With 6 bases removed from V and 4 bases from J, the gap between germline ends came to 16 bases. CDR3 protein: CASRPIAPFYNEQFF. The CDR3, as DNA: TGTGCCAGCAGGCCGATAGCGCCTTTTTACAATGAGCAGTTCTTC. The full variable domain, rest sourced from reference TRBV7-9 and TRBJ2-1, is DTGVSQNPRHKITKRGQNVTFRCDPISEHNRLYWYRQTLGQGPEFLTYFQNEAQLEKSRLLSDRFSAERPKGSFSTLEIQRTEQGDSAMYLCASRPIAPFYNEQFFGPGTRLTVL.

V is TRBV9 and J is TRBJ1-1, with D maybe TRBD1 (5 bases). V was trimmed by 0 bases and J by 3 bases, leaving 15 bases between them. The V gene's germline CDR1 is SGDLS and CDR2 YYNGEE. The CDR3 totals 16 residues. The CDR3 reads CASSVDPARADTEAFF. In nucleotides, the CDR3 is TGTGCCAGCAGCGTAGACCCGGCCAGGGCAGACACTGAAGCTTTCTTT.

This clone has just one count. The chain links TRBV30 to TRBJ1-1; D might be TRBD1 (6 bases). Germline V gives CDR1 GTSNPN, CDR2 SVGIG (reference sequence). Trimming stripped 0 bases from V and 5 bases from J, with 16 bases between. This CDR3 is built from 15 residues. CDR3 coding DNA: TGTGCCTGGAGTGTACTTGGGGGGGCGCGGACTGAAGCTTTCTTT. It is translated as CAWSVLGGARTEAFF. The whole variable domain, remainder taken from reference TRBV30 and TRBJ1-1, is SQTIHQWPATLVQPVGSPLSLECTVEGTSNPNLYWYRQAAGRGLQLLFYSVGIGQISSEVPQNLSASRPQDRQFILSSKKLLLSDSGFYLCAWSVLGGARTEAFFGQGTRLTVV.

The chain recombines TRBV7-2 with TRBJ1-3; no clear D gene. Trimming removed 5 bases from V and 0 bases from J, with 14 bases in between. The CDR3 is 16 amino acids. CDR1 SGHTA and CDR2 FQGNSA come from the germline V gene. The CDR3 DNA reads TGTGCCAGCAGCGCACGTAGTGGTGACTCTGGAAACACCATATATTTT. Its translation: CASSARSGDSGNTIYF.

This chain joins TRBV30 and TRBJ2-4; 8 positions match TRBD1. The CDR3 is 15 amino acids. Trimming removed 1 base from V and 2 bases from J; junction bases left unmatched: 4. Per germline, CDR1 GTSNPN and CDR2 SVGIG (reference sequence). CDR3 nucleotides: TGTGCCTGGAGTGGGACAGGGAGTTCCAAAAACATTCAGTACTTC. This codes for CAWSGTGSSKNIQYF.

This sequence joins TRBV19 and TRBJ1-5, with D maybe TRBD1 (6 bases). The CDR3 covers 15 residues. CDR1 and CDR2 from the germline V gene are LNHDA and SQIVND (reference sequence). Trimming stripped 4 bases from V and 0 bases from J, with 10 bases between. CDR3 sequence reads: CASSRRQDSNQPQHF. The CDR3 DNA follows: TGTGCCAGTAGTAGGAGACAGGATAGCAATCAGCCCCAGCATTTT.

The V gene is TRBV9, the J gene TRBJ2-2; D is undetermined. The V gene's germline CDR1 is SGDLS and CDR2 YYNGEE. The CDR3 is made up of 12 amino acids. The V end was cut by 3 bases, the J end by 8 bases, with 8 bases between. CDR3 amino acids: CASSAGRGELFF. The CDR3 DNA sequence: TGTGCCAGCAGCGCCGGCAGGGGGGAGCTGTTTTTT.

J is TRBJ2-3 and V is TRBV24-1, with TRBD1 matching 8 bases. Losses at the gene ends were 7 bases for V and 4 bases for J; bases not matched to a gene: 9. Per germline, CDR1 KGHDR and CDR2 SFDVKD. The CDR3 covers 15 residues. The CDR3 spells CATRTDRGGADTQYF. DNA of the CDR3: TGTGCCACCAGGACCGACAGGGGAGGCGCAGATACGCAGTATTTT.

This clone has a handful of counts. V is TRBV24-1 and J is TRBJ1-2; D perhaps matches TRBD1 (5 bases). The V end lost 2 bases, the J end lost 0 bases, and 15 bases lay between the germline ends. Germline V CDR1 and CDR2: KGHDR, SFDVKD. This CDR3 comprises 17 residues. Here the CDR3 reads CATSDSPSRGANYGYTF. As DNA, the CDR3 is TGTGCCACCAGTGATTCGCCGTCCCGGGGGGCTAACTATGGCTACACCTTC.

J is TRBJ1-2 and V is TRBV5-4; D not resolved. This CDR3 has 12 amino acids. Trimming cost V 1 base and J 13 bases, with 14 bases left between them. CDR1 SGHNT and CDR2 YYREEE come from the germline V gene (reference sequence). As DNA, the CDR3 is TGTGCCAGCAGCTTGAGTGGACTCGGATCCACCTTC. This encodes CASSLSGLGSTF.

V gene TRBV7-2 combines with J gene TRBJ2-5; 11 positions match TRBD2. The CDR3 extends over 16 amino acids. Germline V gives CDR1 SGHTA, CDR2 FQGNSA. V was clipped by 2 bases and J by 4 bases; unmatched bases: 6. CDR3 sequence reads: CASSLYISGGAETQYF. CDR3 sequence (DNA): TGTGCCAGCAGCTTATATATTAGCGGGGGGGCAGAGACCCAGTACTTC.

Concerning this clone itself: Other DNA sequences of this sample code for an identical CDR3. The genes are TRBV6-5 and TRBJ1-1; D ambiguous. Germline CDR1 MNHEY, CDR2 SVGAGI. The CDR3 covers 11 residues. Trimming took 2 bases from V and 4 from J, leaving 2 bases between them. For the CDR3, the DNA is TGTGCCAGCAGTTACCTCACTGAAGCTTTCTTT. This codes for CASSYLTEAFF.

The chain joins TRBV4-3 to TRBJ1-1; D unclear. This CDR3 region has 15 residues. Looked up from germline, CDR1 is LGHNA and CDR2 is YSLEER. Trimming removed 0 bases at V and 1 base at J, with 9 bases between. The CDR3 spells CASSQDGRANTEAFF. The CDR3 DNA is TGCGCCAGCAGCCAAGATGGGAGGGCGAACACTGAAGCTTTCTTT.

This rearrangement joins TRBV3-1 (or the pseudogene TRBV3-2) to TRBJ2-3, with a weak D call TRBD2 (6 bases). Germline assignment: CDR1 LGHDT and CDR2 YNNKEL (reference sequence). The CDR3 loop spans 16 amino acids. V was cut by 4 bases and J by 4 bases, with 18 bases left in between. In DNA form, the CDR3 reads TGTGCCAGCAGCCCCGCGACCGGGAGAATCTCAGATACGCAGTATTTT. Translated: CASSPATGRISDTQYF.

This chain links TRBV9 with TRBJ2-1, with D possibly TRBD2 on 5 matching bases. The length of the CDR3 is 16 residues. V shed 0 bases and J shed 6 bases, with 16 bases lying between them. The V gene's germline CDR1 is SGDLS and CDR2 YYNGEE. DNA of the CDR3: TGTGCCAGCAGCGTAGCTTACTCGGGATCGGGCAATGAGCAGTTCTTC. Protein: CASSVAYSGSGNEQFF.

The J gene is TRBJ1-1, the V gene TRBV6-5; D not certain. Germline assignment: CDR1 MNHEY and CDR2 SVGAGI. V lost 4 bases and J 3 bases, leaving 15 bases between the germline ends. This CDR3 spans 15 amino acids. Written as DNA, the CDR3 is TGTGCCAGCAGTTTGGCATCAGTCCTTCACACTGAAGCTTTCTTT. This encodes CASSLASVLHTEAFF.